This T cell receptor beta chain was recorded in a study of regulatory and conventional T cells in RAG deficiency. The CDR3 extends over 14 amino acids. Germline values: CDR1 MGHRA, CDR2 YSYEKL. Trimming cost V 1 base and J 4 bases; bases outside gene matches: 3. Conventional CD4+ T cells were sorted from blood as CD25-low CD127-high cells. Study-wide results and limits: Omenn CD25-high CD127-low cells may be activated cells, not true Tregs. RAG-deficient patients showed markedly lower Shannon entropy and higher Simpson indices than control T-cell subsets. Omenn patients showed >80% Treg-Tconv overlap and shorter CDR3 lengths.

Comment on this clone: Antigen: not known.

Clones were sequenced by immunoSEQ multiplex PCR, and TCRdb holds only the in-frame ones, with some missing. The sample lists about 30,000 clones, about 76% seen once, with around 3.6% in the top ten. These data were also filed under a second study, of regulatory T cells. Per that study: Primers: 52 TRBV forward and 13 TRBJ reverse. In patients, unique TRB V-J pairs were restricted and V/J usage skewed, especially in Tregs.

This TCR derives from a human donor in good health. The sample taken for sequencing was CD4+ effector T cells sorted from blood. The rearrangement joins TRBV4-1 to TRBJ1-2; TRBD1 aligns across 7 bases. The CDR3 DNA is TGCGCCAGCAGCCAAGTGACAGGGACCTATGGCTACACCTTC. Residues: CASSQVTGTYGYTF.